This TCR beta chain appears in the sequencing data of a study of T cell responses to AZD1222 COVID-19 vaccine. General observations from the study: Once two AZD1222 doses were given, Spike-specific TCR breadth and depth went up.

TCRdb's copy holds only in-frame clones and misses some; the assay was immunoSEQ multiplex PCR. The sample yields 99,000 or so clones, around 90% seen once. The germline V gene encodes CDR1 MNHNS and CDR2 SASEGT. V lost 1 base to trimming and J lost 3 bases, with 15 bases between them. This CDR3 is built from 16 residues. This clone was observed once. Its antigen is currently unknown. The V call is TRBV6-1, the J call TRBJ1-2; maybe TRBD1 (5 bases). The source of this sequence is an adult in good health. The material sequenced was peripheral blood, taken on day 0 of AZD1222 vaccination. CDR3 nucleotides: TGTGCCAGCAGTGAAGGGGGTACAGGCGCTTACTATGGCTACACCTTC. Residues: CASSEGGTGAYYGYTF.